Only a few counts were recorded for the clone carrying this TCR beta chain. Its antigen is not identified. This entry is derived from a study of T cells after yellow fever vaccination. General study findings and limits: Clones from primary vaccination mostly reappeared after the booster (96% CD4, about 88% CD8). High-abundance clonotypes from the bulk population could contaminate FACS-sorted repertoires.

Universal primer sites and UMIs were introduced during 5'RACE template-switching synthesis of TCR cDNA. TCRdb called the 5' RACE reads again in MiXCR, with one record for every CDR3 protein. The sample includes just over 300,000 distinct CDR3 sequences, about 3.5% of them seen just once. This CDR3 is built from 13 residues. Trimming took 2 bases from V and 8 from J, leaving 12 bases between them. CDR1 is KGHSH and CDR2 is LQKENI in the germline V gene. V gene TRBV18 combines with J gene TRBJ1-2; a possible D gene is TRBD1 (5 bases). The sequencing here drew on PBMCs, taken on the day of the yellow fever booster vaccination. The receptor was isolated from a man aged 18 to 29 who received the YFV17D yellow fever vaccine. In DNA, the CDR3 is TGTGCCAGCTCACCAAGGGGTGTGCGGGGCTACACCTTC. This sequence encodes CASSPRGVRGYTF.